Sequencing of this TCR beta chain was carried out in a study of identical twins. General study points: Researchers caution that invariant MAIT and iNKT cells could partly confound zero-insertion analyses.

TCRdb re-called the 5' RACE reads with MiXCR, one entry per CDR3 protein. The sample lists about 660,000 distinct CDR3 sequences, 8.6% occurring once. Regarding this clonotype: Its antigen remains unknown.

The same data also went into a second study, on yellow fever vaccine responses in identical twins.

Sequenced sample: PBMCs. The clonotype was recovered from a woman younger than 35 in good health.

The CDR3 region has the DNA TGCGCCAGCAGCTTCGGGCTAGCGGGGGCTACCTACGAGCAGTACTTC. Translating it yields CASSFGLAGATYEQYF. The V call is TRBV5-1, the J call TRBJ2-7, with TRBD2 matching 10 bases. V gave up 2 bases and J gave up 2 bases; unmatched junction bases: 7. CDR1 is SGHRS and CDR2 is YFSETQ in the germline V gene. The length of the CDR3 is 16 residues.